The 26 T cell receptor beta chains presented below share a single source sample, sequenced in a study of T cell repertoires in cytomegalovirus infection. TCRdb re-derived calls from the reads in MiXCR, one entry per CDR3 protein. The table includes about 440,000 distinct CDR3 sequences, 31% detected once. The sample consisted of PBMCs. The receptors derive from a human donor in good health (CMV status not recorded). Some clones in this sample may be carry-over from other donors' samples.

This clonotype was detected a few times. The chain combines TRBV25-1 with TRBJ1-2, with D hard to call. The germline V gene has CDR1 MGHDK and CDR2 SYGVNS. The CDR3 length is 14 residues. Trimming cost V 6 bases and J 4 bases, with 15 bases left between them. CDR3 in DNA: TGTGCCAGCAGCTTTTCGGGAGAAAGCTATGGCTACACCTTC. It encodes CASSFSGESYGYTF.

Comments on this clonotype: Relative to the germline gene, one junction end is altered; a read error may explain this. The rearrangement links TRBV25-1 to TRBJ2-3; D possibly corresponds to TRBD1 (5 bases). The CDR3 runs to 13 residues. The germline V gene has CDR1 MGHDK and CDR2 SYGVNS. Here the CDR3 DNA reads TGTGCCATCAGTACCCGACAGACAGATACGCAGTATTTT. Protein: CAISTRQTDTQYF.

As regards this clonotype: The junction departs from the called germline gene at one end, perhaps through a read error. This chain links TRBV11-2 with TRBJ1-5; a weak D match, TRBD1 (6 bases). Germline CDR1 and CDR2: SGHAT and FQNNGV. The length of the CDR3 is 17 residues. Here the CDR3 reads CASSSGGAAMINQPQPF. Written as DNA, the CDR3 is TGTGCCAGCAGCTCCGGGGGCGCAGCTATGATCAATCAGCCCCAGCCGTTT. The variable domain in full, completed from reference TRBV11-2 and TRBJ1-5, reads EAGVAQSPRYKIIEKRQSVAFWCNPISGHATLYWYQQILGQGPKLLIQFQNNGVVDDSQLPKDRFSAERLKGVDSTLKIQPAKLEDSAVYLCASSSGGAAMINQPQPFGDGTRLSIL.

This clonotype was counted ten times or more. The CDR3 protein is CASSSIRGQSPLHF. As DNA, the CDR3 is TGTGCCAGCAGTTCTATTCGGGGACAGTCACCCCTCCACTTT. The chain uses TRBV28 and TRBJ1-6, with 7 bases aligning to TRBD1. Trimming took 4 bases from V and 10 from J; bases not matched to a gene: 7. This CDR3 region has 14 residues. CDR1 is MDHEN, CDR2 SYDVKM, per germline.

Ten or more counts support this clonotype. The chain couples TRBV7-2 to TRBJ1-1; D remains ambiguous. Germline V gives CDR1 SGHTA, CDR2 FQGNSA. The CDR3 is 14 amino acids. V was trimmed by 5 bases and J by 1 base, leaving 11 bases between them. The DNA of the CDR3 is TGTGCCAGCAGCCCCTATAAAGGGAACACTGAAGCTTTCTTT. Protein product: CASSPYKGNTEAFF.

The V and J genes are TRBV12-3 or TRBV12-4 and TRBJ1-6, with D perhaps TRBD1 (5 bases). Trimming took 7 bases from V and 7 from J, leaving 14 bases between them. CDR3 length equals 14 residues. For the CDR3, the DNA is TGTGCCAGCACCGAAACAGGAGCCAATTCACCCCTCCACTTT. This sequence encodes CASTETGANSPLHF.

This chain uses TRBV25-1 with TRBJ1-2; 7 bases agree with TRBD1. Germline values: CDR1 MGHDK, CDR2 SYGVNS. The CDR3 consists of 15 residues. Unmatched junction bases numbered 13, after V lost 8 bases and J lost 4 bases. The CDR3 nucleotides are TGTGCCAGCGGGGACAGCTCAAGACCTTCCTATGGCTACACCTTC. This encodes CASGDSSRPSYGYTF.

In this sample, this clonotype turned up a few times. The chain joins TRBV5-4 to TRBJ2-1, with TRBD1 matching 9 bases. The CDR3 length is 15 residues. Germline V gene sequence: CDR1 SGHNT, CDR2 YYREEE (reference sequence). V trimming: 0 bases; J trimming: 4 bases; junction bases outside the gene matches: 2. This CDR3 is CASSLGDRAYNEQFF. DNA for the CDR3: TGTGCCAGCAGCTTGGGGGACAGGGCGTACAATGAGCAGTTCTTC.

This CDR3 is CASSSGTGYNEQFF. Written as DNA, the CDR3 is TGTGCCAGCAGCTCCGGGACAGGGTACAATGAGCAGTTCTTC. The J gene is TRBJ2-1, the V gene TRBV28, with 9 bases lining up with TRBD1. Trimming at V came to 6 bases and at J to 4 bases, leaving 4 bases not matched to a gene. Germline V gene lookup returns CDR1 MDHEN and CDR2 SYDVKM. The CDR3 is made up of 14 amino acids.

The chain combines TRBV6-5 with TRBJ1-1, with D tentatively TRBD1 (6 bases). Germline assignment: CDR1 MNHEY and CDR2 SVGAGI. CDR3 length equals 14 residues. V gave up 5 bases and J gave up 4 bases, with 14 bases separating them. The CDR3, as DNA: TGTGCCAGCAGTCCTACAGGGCTTGGCACTGAAGCTTTCTTT. Translated, it gives CASSPTGLGTEAFF.

The V call is TRBV6-1, the J call TRBJ2-7, with 8 bases that match TRBD1. The CDR3 has 15 residues. Germline V gene sequence: CDR1 MNHNS, CDR2 SASEGT. The ends lost 8 bases at V and 2 bases at J; junction bases unmatched: 11. CDR3 sequence: CASRDWQGAAYEQYF. The CDR3 DNA reads TGTGCCAGCCGGGACTGGCAGGGGGCGGCCTACGAGCAGTACTTC.

For this clonotype: At one of its ends the junction is not consistent with the germline gene, which may arise from a read error. J is TRBJ1-5 and V is TRBV7-2, with TRBD1 as a possible D gene (5 bases). The germline V gene has CDR1 SGHTA and CDR2 FQGNSA. The CDR3 has 16 amino acids. CDR3 protein: CASSPEGQVGHQPQHW. CDR3 nucleotide sequence: TGTGCCAGCAGCCCGGAAGGACAAGTTGGCCATCAGCCCCAGCATTGG.

The chain carries TRBV11-3 and TRBJ2-3; 10 bases are shared with TRBD2. V trimming: 2 bases; J trimming: 4 bases; junction bases outside the gene matches: 6. In germline, CDR1 is SGHNT, CDR2 YENEEA. The CDR3 loop spans 16 amino acids. DNA for the CDR3: TGTGCCAGCAGCTTAAATCTAGCGGGGGCCCCAGATACGCAGTATTTT. This sequence encodes CASSLNLAGAPDTQYF. Full variable domain (rest looked up from reference TRBV11-3 and TRBJ2-3): EAGVVQSPRYKIIEKKQPVAFWCNPISGHNTLYWYLQNLGQGPELLIRYENEEAVDDSQLPKDRFSAERLKGVDSTLKIQPAELGDSAVYLCASSLNLAGAPDTQYFGPGTRLTVL.

The table lists this clonotype with a few counts. The chain recombines TRBV18 with TRBJ1-2, with 7 positions matching TRBD1. V dropped 8 bases and J dropped 0; count of bases not matched to a gene: 6. Germline assignment: CDR1 KGHSH and CDR2 LQKENI. The CDR3 extends over 14 amino acids. The CDR3 sequence is CASAGQAANYGYTF. As DNA, the CDR3 is TGTGCCAGCGCCGGACAGGCAGCTAACTATGGCTACACCTTC.

In DNA, the CDR3 is TGTGCCAGTACGTTAAGAGGCTCTGGAAACACCATATATTTT. It encodes CASTLRGSGNTIYF. The rearrangement links TRBV19 to TRBJ1-3; D remains unclear. CDR1 is LNHDA and CDR2 is SQIVND in the germline V gene (reference sequence). This CDR3 has 14 amino acids. V gave up 7 bases and J gave up 0 bases, with 10 bases separating them. Variable domain in full (rest from reference TRBV19 and TRBJ1-3): DGGITQSPKYLFRKEGQNVTLSCEQNLNHDAMYWYRQDPGQGLRLIYYSQIVNDFQKGDIAEGYSVSREKKESFPLTVTSAQKNPTAFYLCASTLRGSGNTIYFGEGSWLTVV.

The chain employs TRBV7-9 and TRBJ2-5; weak D call: TRBD1 (6 bases). The V gene lost 3 bases and the J gene lost 5 bases, with 10 bases spanning the gap. CDR1 is SEHNR, CDR2 FQNEAQ, per germline (reference sequence). This CDR3 comprises 13 residues. Here the CDR3 DNA reads TGTGCCAGCAGCTTTCCAGGGGATGAGACCCAGTACTTC. It encodes CASSFPGDETQYF.

To note about this clonotype: The junction departs from germline at one end; a sequencing error may be responsible. The rearrangement joins TRBV11-2 to TRBJ2-5; perhaps TRBD2 as D (6 bases). There are 14 residues in the CDR3. Germline V lookup: CDR1 SGHAT, CDR2 FQNNGV. CDR3 region: CACSPTSLQETQYF. The CDR3 bases are TGTGCCTGCAGCCCGACTAGTCTGCAAGAGACCCAGTACTTC.

The V and J genes are TRBV12-3 or TRBV12-4 and TRBJ2-2, with a weak D call TRBD1 (5 bases). CDR3 length equals 15 residues. V was clipped by 0 bases and J by 1 base, with 6 bases between them. CDR3 DNA: TGTGCCAGCAGTTTAGCCAGGGAGAACACCGGGGAGCTGTTTTTT. It is translated as CASSLARENTGELFF.

This clonotype was seen repeatedly, ten times or more. J is TRBJ1-5 and V is TRBV7-8; unclear D gene. The CDR3 is 16 amino acids. V was trimmed by 1 base and J by 2 bases, leaving 12 bases between them. Germline values: CDR1 SGHVS, CDR2 FQNEAQ. CDR3 DNA: TGTGCCAGCAGCTTAGAGCGACAAGAGCGCAATCAGCCCCAGCATTTT. Protein product: CASSLERQERNQPQHF.

This clonotype was observed a handful of times. The chain carries TRBV7-9 and TRBJ2-5; TRBD2 matches 8 bases. J was trimmed by 2 bases and V by 3 bases; bases with no gene match: 14. From germline, CDR1 is SEHNR and CDR2 FQNEAQ (reference sequence). The CDR3 has 18 residues. The DNA for the CDR3 is TGTGCCAGCAGCTTGAGGGCCATTCCGGGGGGGAAACAAGAGACCCAGTACTTC. Translating gives CASSLRAIPGGKQETQYF.

This clonotype was seen a handful of times. V gene TRBV4-3 combines with J gene TRBJ2-3, with D tentatively TRBD1 or TRBD2 (5 bases each). There are 15 residues in the CDR3. CDR1 LGHNA and CDR2 YSLEER come from the germline V gene. V lost 1 base and J lost 4, with 12 bases in between. The DNA of the CDR3 is TGCGCCAGCAGCCAAGCTACGGGGCCGGCAGATACGCAGTATTTT. Encoded protein: CASSQATGPADTQYF.

This clonotype has a handful of counts. The V call is TRBV12-3 or TRBV12-4, the J call TRBJ1-1; D unclear. This CDR3 comprises 14 residues. Trimming removed 6 bases at V and 1 base at J, with 12 bases between. The CDR3 region has the DNA TGTGCCAGCAGGACGGACTCTAGGAACACTGAAGCTTTCTTT. Translation: CASRTDSRNTEAFF.

The sample holds a few counts of this clonotype. This chain connects TRBV2 to TRBJ2-2; 8 bases are shared with TRBD1. V shed 11 bases and J 4 bases; nucleotides not matched to a gene: 15. Per the germline V gene, CDR1 is SNHLY and CDR2 is FYNNEI. This CDR3 comprises 16 residues. The DNA for the CDR3 is TGTGCCGGATACAAAATGGACAGGGTAGCCACCGGGGAGCTGTTTTTT. Translation gives CAGYKMDRVATGELFF.

The chain employs TRBV29-1 and TRBJ1-4; D gene uncertain. The CDR3 totals 12 residues. V was cut by 5 bases and J by 7 bases, with 11 bases left in between. Per germline, CDR1 SQVTM and CDR2 ANQGSEA. The CDR3 protein is CSVLDFREKLFF. CDR3 bases: TGCAGCGTTTTAGACTTTCGTGAAAAACTGTTTTTT.

This chain uses TRBV7-9 with TRBJ1-2, with unresolved D. The germline V gene encodes CDR1 SEHNR and CDR2 FQNEAQ (reference sequence). This CDR3 contains 12 residues. Trimming stripped 5 bases from V and 6 bases from J, with 10 bases between. This CDR3 reads CASSLQRDGYTF. The CDR3 region has the DNA TGTGCCAGCAGCCTACAAAGGGATGGCTACACCTTC.

The table lists this clonotype with a few counts. This chain connects TRBV7-6 to TRBJ2-3, with D unclear. Germline V gene data show CDR1 as SGHVS and CDR2 as FNYEAQ. The length of the CDR3 is 14 residues. Between the trimmed V and J ends, which lost 2 bases and 4 bases, there was a span of 10 bases. The DNA for the CDR3 is TGTGCCAGCAGCTTATCAGTCGTTGCAGATACGCAGTATTTT. It translates to CASSLSVVADTQYF. Complete variable domain (other parts from reference TRBV7-6 and TRBJ2-3): GAGVSQSPRYKVTKRGQDVALRCDPISGHVSLYWYRQALGQGPEFLTYFNYEAQQDKSGLPNDRFSAERPEGSISTLTIQRTEQRDSAMYRCASSLSVVADTQYFGPGTRLTVL.